This T cell receptor beta chain originates from a study of T cells after yellow fever vaccination. The study's findings and limits: It was a weaker secondary response, yet one that peaked faster, at day 5 versus 15. FACS-sorted repertoires could contain abundant clonotypes contaminating from the bulk population. It was a small share of clonotypes that appeared in both CD4 and CD8 compartments.

This clonotype showed up many times. The antigen is unknown. 5'RACE template switching generated TCR cDNA, adding a universal primer site and UMIs. MiXCR, applied by TCRdb to the 5' RACE reads, yields one record per CDR3 protein. The sample yields some 600,000 distinct CDR3 sequences, over 9% seen once. This TCR derives from a man aged 25 to 45 who received the YFV17D yellow fever vaccine. The sample was PBMCs, taken on the day of the yellow fever booster vaccination.

The CDR3 region is CASRDGTSGRSSYNEQFF. The CDR3 nucleotides read TGTGCCAGCAGAGACGGGACTAGCGGGAGGAGCTCCTACAATGAGCAGTTCTTC. The chain joins TRBV6-4 to TRBJ2-1; 15 bases line up with TRBD2. After removal of 6 bases from V and 0 bases from J, the junction contained 6 bases not matched to a gene. Germline V gene data show CDR1 as MRHNA and CDR2 as SNTAGT. This CDR3 comprises 18 residues.